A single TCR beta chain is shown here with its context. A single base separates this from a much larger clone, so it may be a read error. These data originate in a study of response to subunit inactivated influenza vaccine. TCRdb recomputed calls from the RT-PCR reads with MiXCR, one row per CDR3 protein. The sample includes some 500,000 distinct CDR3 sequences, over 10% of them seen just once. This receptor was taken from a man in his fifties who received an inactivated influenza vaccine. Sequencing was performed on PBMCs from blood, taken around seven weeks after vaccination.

The chain's CDR3 is CASSLDSGLHNQPQHF. The CDR3 nucleotides are TGTGCCAGCAGCCTAGATTCCGGCCTGCACAATCAGCCCCAGCATTTT. This chain links TRBV7-2 with TRBJ1-5; D ambiguous. Trimming removed 5 bases at V and 3 bases at J, with 17 bases between. The CDR3 is made up of 16 amino acids. CDR1 is SGHTA and CDR2 is FQGNSA in the germline V gene.